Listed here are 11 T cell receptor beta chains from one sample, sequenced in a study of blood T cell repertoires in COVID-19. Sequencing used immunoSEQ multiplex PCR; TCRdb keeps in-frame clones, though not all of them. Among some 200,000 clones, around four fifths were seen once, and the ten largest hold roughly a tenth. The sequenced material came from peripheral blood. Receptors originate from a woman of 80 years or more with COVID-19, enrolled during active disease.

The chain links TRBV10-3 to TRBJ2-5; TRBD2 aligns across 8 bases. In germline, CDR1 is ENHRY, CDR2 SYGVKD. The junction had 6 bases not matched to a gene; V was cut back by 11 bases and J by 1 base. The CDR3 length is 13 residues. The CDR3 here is CAATSGLQETQYF. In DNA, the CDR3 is TGTGCCGCTACTAGCGGTCTCCAAGAGACCCAGTACTTC.

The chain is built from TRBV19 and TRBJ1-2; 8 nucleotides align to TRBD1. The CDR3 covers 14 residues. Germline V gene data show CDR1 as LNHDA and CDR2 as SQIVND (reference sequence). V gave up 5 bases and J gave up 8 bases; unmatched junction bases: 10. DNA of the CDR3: TGTGCCAGTAGTTCCCAGGACAGGGTAGGCGGCTACACCTTC. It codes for CASSSQDRVGGYTF.

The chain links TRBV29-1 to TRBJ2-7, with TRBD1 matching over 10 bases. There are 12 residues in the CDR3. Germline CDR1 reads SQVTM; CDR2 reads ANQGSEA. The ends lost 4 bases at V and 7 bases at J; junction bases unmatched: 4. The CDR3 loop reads CSVVTGGQEQYF. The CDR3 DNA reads TGCAGCGTTGTGACAGGGGGCCAAGAGCAGTACTTC.

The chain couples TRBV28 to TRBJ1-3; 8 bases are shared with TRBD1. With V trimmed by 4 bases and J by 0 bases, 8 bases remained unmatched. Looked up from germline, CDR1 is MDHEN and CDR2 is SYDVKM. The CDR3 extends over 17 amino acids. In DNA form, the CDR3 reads TGTGCCAGCAGTTCGCGGACAGGGAGGGCCTCTGGAAACACCATATATTTT. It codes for CASSSRTGRASGNTIYF.

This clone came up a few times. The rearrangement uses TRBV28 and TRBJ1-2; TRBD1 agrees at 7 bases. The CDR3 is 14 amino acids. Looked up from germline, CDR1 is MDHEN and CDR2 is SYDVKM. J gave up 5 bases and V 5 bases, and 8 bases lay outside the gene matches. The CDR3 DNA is TGTGCCAGCAGTATCTCGACAGGGTTGTATGGCTACACCTTC. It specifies CASSISTGLYGYTF.

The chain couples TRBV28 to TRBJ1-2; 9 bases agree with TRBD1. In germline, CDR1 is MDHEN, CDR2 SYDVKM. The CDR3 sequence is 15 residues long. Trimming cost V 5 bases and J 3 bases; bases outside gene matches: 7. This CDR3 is CASSIRQGGDYGYTF. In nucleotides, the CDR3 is TGTGCCAGCAGTATTAGACAGGGGGGAGACTATGGCTACACCTTC.

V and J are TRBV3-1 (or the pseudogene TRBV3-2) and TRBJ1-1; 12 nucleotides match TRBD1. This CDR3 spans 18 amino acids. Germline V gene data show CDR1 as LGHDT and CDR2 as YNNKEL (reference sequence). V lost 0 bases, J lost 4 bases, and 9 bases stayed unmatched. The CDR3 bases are TGTGCCAGCAGCCAAGACTCGAGGGACAGGGGGCTTAGCACTGAAGCTTTCTTT. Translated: CASSQDSRDRGLSTEAFF.

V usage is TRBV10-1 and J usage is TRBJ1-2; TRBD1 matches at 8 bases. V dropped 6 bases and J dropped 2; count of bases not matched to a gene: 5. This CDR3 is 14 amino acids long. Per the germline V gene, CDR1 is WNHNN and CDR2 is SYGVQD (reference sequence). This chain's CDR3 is CASSAGGLNYGYTF. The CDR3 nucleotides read TGCGCCAGCAGCGCAGGGGGCCTAAACTATGGCTACACCTTC.

CDR3 coding DNA: TGTGCCAGTGTTAATAGCGGGGGGGACTCAAACAATGAGCAGTTCTTC. Its protein product is CASVNSGGDSNNEQFF. The chain combines TRBV10-3 with TRBJ2-1; 11 bases fit TRBD2. The CDR3 runs to 16 residues. CDR1 and CDR2 (germline): ENHRY, SYGVKD. V lost 10 bases, J lost 5 bases, and 13 bases stayed unmatched.

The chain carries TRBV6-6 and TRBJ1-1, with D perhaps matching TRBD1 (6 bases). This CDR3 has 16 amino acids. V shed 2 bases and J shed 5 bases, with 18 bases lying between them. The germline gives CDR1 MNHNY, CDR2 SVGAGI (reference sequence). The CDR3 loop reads CASSYMAGDRTTEAFF. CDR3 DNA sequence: TGTGCCAGCAGTTACATGGCAGGGGATAGAACTACTGAAGCTTTCTTT.

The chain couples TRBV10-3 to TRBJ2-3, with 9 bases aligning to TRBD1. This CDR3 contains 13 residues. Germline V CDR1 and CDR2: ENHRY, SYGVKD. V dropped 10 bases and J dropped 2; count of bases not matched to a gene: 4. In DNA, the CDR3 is TGTGCCACAACAGGGGGCCCCACAGATACGCAGTATTTT. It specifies CATTGGPTDTQYF.